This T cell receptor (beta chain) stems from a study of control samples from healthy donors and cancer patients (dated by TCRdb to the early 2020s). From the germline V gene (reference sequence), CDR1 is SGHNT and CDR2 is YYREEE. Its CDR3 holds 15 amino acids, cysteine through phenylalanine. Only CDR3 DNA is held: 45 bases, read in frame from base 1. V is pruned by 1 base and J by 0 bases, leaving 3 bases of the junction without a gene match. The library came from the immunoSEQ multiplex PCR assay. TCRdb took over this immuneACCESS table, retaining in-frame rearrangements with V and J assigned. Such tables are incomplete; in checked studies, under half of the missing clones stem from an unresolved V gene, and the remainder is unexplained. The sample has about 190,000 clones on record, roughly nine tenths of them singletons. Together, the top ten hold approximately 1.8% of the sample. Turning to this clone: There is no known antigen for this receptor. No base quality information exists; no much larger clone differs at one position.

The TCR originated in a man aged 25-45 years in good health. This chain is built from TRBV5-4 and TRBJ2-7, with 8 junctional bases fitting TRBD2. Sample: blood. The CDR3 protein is CASSLLSGNSYEQYF. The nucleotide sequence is TGTGCCAGCAGCTTGCTTAGCGGGAACTCCTACGAGCAGTACTTC.